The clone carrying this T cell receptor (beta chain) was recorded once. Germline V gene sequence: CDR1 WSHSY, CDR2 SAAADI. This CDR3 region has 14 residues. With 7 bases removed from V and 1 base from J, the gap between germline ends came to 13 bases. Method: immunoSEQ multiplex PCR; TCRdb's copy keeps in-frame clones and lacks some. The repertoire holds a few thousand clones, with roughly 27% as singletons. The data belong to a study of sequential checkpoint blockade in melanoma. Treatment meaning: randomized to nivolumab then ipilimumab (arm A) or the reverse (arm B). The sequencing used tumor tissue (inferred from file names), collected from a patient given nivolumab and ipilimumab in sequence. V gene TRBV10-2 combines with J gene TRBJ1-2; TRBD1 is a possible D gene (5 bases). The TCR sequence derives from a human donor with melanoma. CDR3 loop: CASTTGAFNYGYTF. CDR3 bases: TGCGCCAGCACTACAGGTGCTTTTAACTATGGCTACACCTTC.